The clone carrying this T cell receptor (beta chain) was seen repeatedly, ten times or more. As yet, its antigen is unknown. This sample is drawn from a study of Graves' ophthalmopathy and Graves' hyperthyroidism. Trimming left V 1 base short and J 4 bases short, with 13 bases between. This CDR3 has 14 amino acids. Germline CDR1 reads GTSNPN; CDR2 reads SVGIG (reference sequence). Transcripts of RNA were the source for amplifying TCR beta CDR3 regions. Second-round multiplex PCR came after a first-round RT-PCR that employed HTBI primers. TCRdb fed the multiplex PCR reads into MiXCR, producing one record per CDR3 protein. The table shows roughly 480,000 distinct CDR3 sequences, with about an eighth occurring only once. General study points: The model's ophthalmopathy progression predictions had roughly 65% sensitivity and roughly 72% specificity. Detected in blood as well were most expanded thyroid clonotypes with frequency above 0.001.

From fresh peripheral blood, approximately 10 ml in volume, the PBMCs were obtained. The clonotype comes from a woman aged 30 to 39 with Graves' ophthalmopathy. The rearrangement joins TRBV30 to TRBJ1-1; D is possibly TRBD1 (5 bases). The material sequenced was blood. CDR3 loop: CAWSGGGTRTEAFF. Written as DNA, the CDR3 is TGTGCCTGGAGTGGGGGGGGAACGCGCACTGAAGCTTTCTTT.